The T cell receptor beta chain described here comes from a study of cytomegalovirus exposure and HLA in healthy donors (dated by TCRdb to about 2017). Regarding the study in general: According to an earlier analysis of 587 of the donors, 150 million to 200 million T cells yielded 117 million unique TCR beta sequences and around 300 Gb of sequence data. The study used immunosequencing to profile the T cell repertoires of approximately 650 subjects and linked those repertoires to cytomegalovirus serostatus. To predict cytomegalovirus infection status, the study combined high-throughput TCR immunosequencing, statistical association of individual TCRs with disease status, and machine learning. Donor age, sex, ethnicity and CMV serostatus were compiled together with the repertoire data. Of the roughly 420 genotyped donors, roughly 76% were placed in the genetic ancestry cluster associated with self-reported Caucasian donors. An early release that covered about 600 HLA-typed donors contained approximately 300 gigabases of sequencing data and 70 million to 100 million unique TCR sequences. The study aimed to test whether signatures of past pathogen exposure could be identified by cataloging public T cell receptors. In a later genetic analysis, genome-wide SNP genotypes for about 55% of the roughly 700 donors were used, and that subset was treated as a discovery cohort. About five DR-DQ haplotypes were treated as single units for association and clustering because of strong linkage in the cohort. Besides the first cohort of around 670 subjects, a separate validation cohort made up of 120 different subjects was used. On average, roughly 200,000 unique TCR beta nucleotide sequences were sequenced per donor among some 420 genotyped donors of the cohort, with about 17% of those sequences being non-productive. The later analysis used no new phenotypic data to find candidate immune exposures, relying instead on TCR beta sequences and their occurrence across donors. All discovery cohort repertoires had been generated using a single sequencing platform. An earlier analysis of several hundred of the donors used high-throughput TCR beta sequencing to judge whether each TCR beta V gene segment behaved as functional or pseudogenic. Both class I and class II loci were covered by HLA typing, at four-digit resolution. The number of donors typed differed by locus, with 629-630 for A, B, C, DRB1 and DQB1, about 500 for DQA1, about 610 for DPA1, and 400 to 490 for DPB1. In a later analysis, previously published TCR beta repertoires from roughly 710 donors were re-analyzed and high-resolution HLA genotyping was added so that TCR occurrence patterns could be studied.

Overall study results and their limits: Over 15 rarely observed V segments, including chromosome 9 orphons, were excluded from the earlier analysis of several hundred of the donors because counts were too low. Some IMGT-functional V segments, including TRBV6-2 and TRBV6-3, could not be told apart with the 87-base-pair reads, so those segments were excluded. A further reported finding was that TCR beta sequences accurately predicted the HLA-A and HLA-B alleles for most subjects in the first cohort. Correlated functional status among segregating V segments might be attributable to linkage disequilibrium, but an unknown experimental factor could not be ruled out. V-gene and J-gene trimming of TCR beta chains was associated with a missense DCLRE1C variant in a later genetic analysis, and the association was replicated in an independent cohort. Sequencing depth was assumed to be roughly uniform across donors in the presence/absence analyses, though that assumption may not hold. Strong co-occurrence of HLA alleles, especially DR and DQ, made assigning TCR associations to individual alleles difficult. In a later analysis, 16,951 TCR beta sequences were associated with specific HLA alleles at a false discovery rate of 0.05. Compared with equally common non-associated chains, HLA-associated TCR beta chains in a later analysis were more clonally expanded and had lower generation probabilities. According to a later analysis, parvovirus B19, influenza, CMV and Epstein-Barr virus appeared linked to several top co-occurrence clusters. In a later genetic analysis, fewer N-insertions in productive TCRs were reported among donors in an Asian-associated ancestry cluster than the roughly 700-donor mean. In a later analysis, most CMV-associated TCR beta chains were found to appear HLA-restricted, with HLA associations seemingly driven largely by CMV exposure. In this cohort, only TCR beta chains were sequenced, and detectable features were limited by the absence of alpha or paired-chain data. The authors suggested that the approach could potentially be extended to other disease states and immunological phenotypes. Most TCR sequences were observed very rarely across donors, whereas some public TCRs were present in many individuals. A later analysis found that TCR association rates varied across HLA loci, with DRB1 alleles showing the most associated TCRs and HLA-C alleles the fewest. A group of highly shared sequence variants was considered likely to be a technical artifact of the sequencing pipeline. The classifier was reported to diagnose cytomegalovirus status with high specificity and sensitivity in both the original cohort and the validation cohort. Because some donors lacked HLA typing at each locus, the association tests relied only on the typed subset. The study gave a list of roughly 150 TCR beta chains associated with cytomegalovirus. In vitro tests confirmed that three of the cytomegalovirus-associated TCR beta chains recognize cytomegalovirus antigens. Immune exposure information for the cohort was limited to CMV serostatus. Broadly in line with IMGT annotations, most TCR beta V segments showed up in productive rearrangements about 90% or about 30% of the time in an earlier analysis of a few hundred of the donors.

The cohort consisted of approximately 690 healthy bone marrow donors. At the time of sampling, all cohort members were nominally healthy, though unrecorded immune exposures were likely present. The donor tested CMV seropositive, placing the donor among the 250 to 300 seropositive members of the cohort. Each donor provided a peripheral blood sample, and peripheral blood mononuclear cells were used for TCR beta sequencing. The Qiagen DNeasy Blood Extraction Kit was used to extract genomic DNA from the blood cell samples. Receptor libraries were prepared by the immunoSEQ multiplex PCR assay. A mixture of 60 forward primers for TCR Vbeta segments and 13 reverse primers for TCR Jbeta segments was used in the multiplex PCR. Amplification of the CDR3 region of rearranged TCR beta genes was performed with a multiplex PCR assay on genomic DNA. On the Illumina HiSeq System, the amplified TCR beta libraries were sequenced as 87-base-pair reads. Under the source paper's analysis protocol: A later analysis tallied roughly 80 million unique TCR beta chains across the approximately 670 repertoires, and around 10 million of those chains were shared by two or more donors. Raw reads were error-corrected and collapsed into unique sequences with a nearest-neighbor algorithm that merged closely related sequences to remove PCR and sequencing errors. Alignment of CDR3 sequences to IMGT reference sequences was used to assign V, D and J gene segments. For a sequence to be retained, a match of at least six nucleotides was required to both a V gene segment and a J gene segment. Rearrangements were called productive when the CDR3 lacked stop codons and stayed in frame with V and J; all others were non-productive. CDR3 was defined by IMGT convention, running from the second conserved V-encoded cysteine to the conserved J-encoded phenylalanine. In an earlier analysis of 500 to 650 of the donors, sequences lacking an unambiguous match to a single V gene segment were excluded. An earlier analysis of just under 600 of the donors called V segments functional above 56.7% productive rearrangements and segregating when the between-donor standard deviation exceeded 5%. To diagnose cytomegalovirus status from the catalog of TCR beta chain sequences, a statistical classification framework was built. V and J gene assignment, in a later analysis, came from comparing TCR nucleotide sequences with IMGT/GENE-DB human TR gene sequences. Using the TCRdist pipeline, a later analysis assigned CDR3 sequences along with most-parsimonious VDJ recombination scenarios. In a later analysis, each TCR beta chain was defined by its CDR3 amino acid sequence together with its V-gene family, and reads lacking a unique V-gene family were excluded. In a later analysis, approximately 640 highly shared, low-generation-probability nucleotide sequences were removed to address suspected cross-contamination and a sequencing artifact. In a later analysis, a clonal expansion index was calculated for each public chain from normalized within-repertoire ranks of inferred template counts. In a later analysis, generation probabilities were computed with a VDJ recombination model fitted to out-of-frame rearrangements, and the resulting probabilities were checked against IGoR. In a later analysis, TCR-TCR, TCR-HLA and TCR-CMV co-occurrence was scored with hypergeometric tests, and a repertoire-size bias correction was applied to TCR pairs. In a later analysis, false discovery rates were estimated by permuting HLA or CMV assignments 20 times. In a later analysis, co-occurring TCRs were grouped using DBSCAN, and TCRdist sequence similarity was added for clustering within HLA-allele-positive subsets. Co-occurrence clustering excluded repertoires with fewer than 30,000 or more than 120,000 public chains, plus five with anomalous nucleotide sharing. TCRdb mirrors the immuneACCESS table, restricted to in-frame sequences. Some clones are absent from its copies; in checked studies, under half trace to an unresolved V gene, and the reason for the others is unknown. V and J calls and clone size follow that table, whereas D and trimming were derived from the DNA. The sample table shows about 170,000 clones, and 77% are seen once. The ten top clones hold 1.4% of the sample.

Remarks on this clone: It lacks a known antigen. No clone much larger than this one lies a single base away; base qualities are absent.

CDR1 and CDR2, looked up from the germline V gene, are SGHTA and FQGNSA. Trimming accounts for 6 bases at V and 4 bases at J, while the number of junction bases matched to no gene is 2. The CDR3, from cysteine to phenylalanine, totals 12 residues. CDR3 DNA is the only sequence kept; it has 36 bases, read in frame from the first base. This receptor was obtained from a woman in her twenties or thirties in good health and CMV-seropositive. The sequenced sample consisted of PBMCs. This sequence uses TRBV7-2 and TRBJ2-5, with 7 central nucleotides matching TRBD1. The DNA sequence reads TGTGCCAGCAGTAGGGGGCGAGAGACCCAGTACTTC. This codes for CASSRGRETQYF.